These 32 T cell receptor beta chains share one sample of origin, sequenced in a study of CD4 T cells in relation to SARS-CoV-2 and coronaviruses. Before the COVID-19 pandemic, during about 2011-2018, CD4+ T cells were taken from unexposed donors. The cells were cultured for approximately ten days before CD4+ T cells were isolated. The protocol was immunoSEQ multiplex PCR, while the TCRdb copy is restricted to in-frame clones and leaves out a portion. The table shows under 25,000 clones, with roughly 80% occurring only once. These TCRs are of unknown antigen specificity. Sequencing input: CD4+ T cells from PBMCs, cultured in vitro. The receptors come from a human donor in good health.

The chain employs TRBV2 and TRBJ2-7; TRBD1 matches 12 bases. The V and J ends lost 7 bases and 7 bases, in that order; junction bases with no gene match: 8. The CDR3 is made up of 14 amino acids. Germline CDR1 is SNHLY and CDR2 is FYNNEI. The CDR3 is CASTTGTGGAEQYF. The CDR3 DNA is TGTGCCAGCACCACCGGGACAGGGGGCGCTGAGCAGTACTTC.

This chain connects TRBV25-1 to TRBJ2-6, with no clear D. V was trimmed by 10 bases and J by 2 bases, leaving 6 bases between them. Germline assignment: CDR1 MGHDK and CDR2 SYGVNS. This CDR3 region has 12 residues. CDR3 nucleotide sequence: TGTGCCACCCGCCCTGGGGCCAACGTCCTGACTTTC. This gives the protein CATRPGANVLTF.

The V and J genes are TRBV28 and TRBJ1-5; possibly TRBD1 for D (6 bases). The CDR3 contains 14 residues. Germline V gene sequence: CDR1 MDHEN, CDR2 SYDVKM. Trimming stripped 3 bases from V and 5 bases from J, with 11 bases between. The CDR3 DNA reads TGTGCCAGCAGTTTCAGGGGATCGTATCAGCCCCAGCATTTT. Its translation is CASSFRGSYQPQHF.

A single count supports this clone. V is TRBV10-3 and J is TRBJ2-7; 8 positions match TRBD2. V dropped 0 bases and J dropped 4; count of bases not matched to a gene: 8. From germline, CDR1 is ENHRY and CDR2 SYGVKD. This CDR3 has 16 amino acids. CDR3 region: CAISESIGLAGYEQYF. As DNA, the CDR3 is TGTGCCATCAGTGAGTCGATCGGACTAGCAGGATACGAGCAGTACTTC.

This chain joins TRBV28 and TRBJ1-4; D unclear. Trimming left V 7 bases short and J 5 bases short, with 17 bases between. The length of the CDR3 is 15 residues. CDR1 MDHEN and CDR2 SYDVKM come from the germline V gene. The chain's CDR3 is CASNNHGRGNEKLFF. In nucleotides, the CDR3 is TGTGCCAGCAATAATCATGGCCGAGGAAATGAAAAACTGTTTTTT.

The chain links TRBV10-3 to TRBJ2-2; D remains ambiguous. V lost 6 bases and J 1 base, leaving 9 bases between the germline ends. This CDR3 has 14 residues. Germline V gene data show CDR1 as ENHRY and CDR2 as SYGVKD. CDR3 nucleotides: TGTGCCATCAGACCAGACTTGAACACCGGGGAGCTGTTTTTT. Residues: CAIRPDLNTGELFF.

The CDR3 DNA follows: TGTGCCAGCAGTTTTTTGGGGATGAGCACAGATACGCAGTATTTT. This translates into CASSFLGMSTDTQYF. The chain links TRBV27 to TRBJ2-3; D call uncertain. The CDR3 totals 15 residues. Germline-derived CDR1 and CDR2 are MNHEY and SMNVEV (reference sequence). Between the trimmed V and J ends, which lost 3 bases and 0 bases, there was a span of 10 bases.

The chain links TRBV6-4 to TRBJ2-5; TRBD1 agrees at 7 bases. The CDR3 spans 17 residues. With V trimmed by 5 bases and J by 7 bases, 19 bases remained unmatched. CDR1 and CDR2 from the germline V gene are MRHNA and SNTAGT. The CDR3 is CASSHTKLTGPRGTQYF. CDR3 nucleotides: TGTGCCAGCAGTCACACTAAACTGACAGGGCCTAGGGGGACCCAGTACTTC.

The rearrangement joins TRBV18 to TRBJ1-3; D remains unclear. The V gene lost 2 bases and the J gene lost 2 bases, with 4 bases spanning the gap. The germline gives CDR1 KGHSH, CDR2 LQKENI. The CDR3 length is 13 residues. The CDR3 DNA reads as TGTGCCAGCTCACCAACGGCTGGAAACACCATATATTTT. It is translated as CASSPTAGNTIYF.

The chain has TRBV6-1 and TRBJ2-3, with D perhaps matching TRBD2 (6 bases). V lost 4 bases, J lost 3 bases, and 17 bases lay in between. CDR3 length: 16 residues. CDR1 and CDR2 from the germline V gene are MNHNS and SASEGT. The CDR3 sequence: CASSGFGGTPTDTQYF. DNA of the CDR3: TGTGCCAGCAGTGGCTTTGGGGGGACGCCGACAGATACGCAGTATTTT.

The V gene is TRBV2, the J gene TRBJ2-3; TRBD2 matches 12 bases. V was clipped by 6 bases and J by 2 bases; unmatched bases: 3. CDR3 length: 15 amino acids. The germline gives CDR1 SNHLY, CDR2 FYNNEI. The CDR3 spells CASRGLAGFTDTQYF. CDR3 nucleotides: TGTGCCAGCAGGGGACTAGCGGGTTTCACAGATACGCAGTATTTT.

This sequence joins TRBV11-3 and TRBJ1-1; 9 bases line up with TRBD1. The CDR3 is made up of 13 amino acids. The trim removed 5 bases at V and 3 bases at J, leaving 1 base unmatched. The V gene's germline CDR1 is SGHNT and CDR2 YENEEA. CDR3 in amino acids: CASSRQGDTEAFF. CDR3 DNA sequence: TGTGCCAGCAGCCGACAGGGGGACACTGAAGCTTTCTTT. Drawing the rest from reference TRBV11-3 and TRBJ1-1, the complete variable domain is EAGVVQSPRYKIIEKKQPVAFWCNPISGHNTLYWYLQNLGQGPELLIRYENEEAVDDSQLPKDRFSAERLKGVDSTLKIQPAELGDSAVYLCASSRQGDTEAFFGQGTRLTVV.

This chain connects TRBV6-1 to TRBJ1-2; D is uncertain. Trimming took off 1 base at V and 4 bases at J, with 7 bases between the two ends. The CDR3 covers 13 residues. Germline V gives CDR1 MNHNS, CDR2 SASEGT. The CDR3 spells CASSEDGRYGYTF. The CDR3 nucleotides read TGTGCCAGCAGTGAAGACGGCCGCTATGGCTACACCTTC.

V is TRBV10-1 and J is TRBJ2-3; D may be TRBD1 (5 bases). The V end lost 2 bases, the J end lost 6 bases, and 9 bases lay between the germline ends. This CDR3 comprises 13 residues. Germline V gene sequence: CDR1 WNHNN, CDR2 SYGVQD (reference sequence). CDR3 nucleotide sequence: TGCGCCAGCAGTGAGAAGGGGTTGGATACGCAGTATTTT. It specifies CASSEKGLDTQYF.

The V gene is TRBV20-1, the J gene TRBJ2-7; perhaps TRBD2 as D (5 bases). This CDR3 comprises 15 residues. Trimming took off 3 bases at V and 6 bases at J, with 21 bases between the two ends. Looked up from germline, CDR1 is DFQATT and CDR2 is SNEGSKA (reference sequence). The CDR3 here is CSASWARGIPSEQYF. The CDR3 DNA reads as TGCAGTGCTAGTTGGGCCAGAGGGATTCCTTCCGAGCAGTACTTC.

The J gene is TRBJ1-5, the V gene TRBV6-5; tentative D call: TRBD1 (6 bases). The CDR3 loop spans 14 amino acids. Germline CDR1 is MNHEY and CDR2 is SVGAGI. The germline V and J ends were trimmed by 6 bases and 3 bases, with 12 bases remaining between them. Written as DNA, the CDR3 is TGTGCCAGCAGGAAAACAGGGAACAATCAGCCCCAGCATTTT. Translation gives CASRKTGNNQPQHF.

This clone was seen only a few times. The CDR3 sequence: CASSRLAGYNEQFF. DNA for the CDR3: TGTGCCAGCAGTCGACTAGCGGGGTACAATGAGCAGTTCTTC. The chain uses TRBV2 and TRBJ2-1, with 11 positions matching TRBD2. In germline, CDR1 is SNHLY, CDR2 FYNNEI. The CDR3 totals 14 residues. V trimming: 5 bases; J trimming: 4 bases; junction bases outside the gene matches: 1.

The chain links TRBV19 to TRBJ2-3, with D maybe TRBD1 (6 bases). Trimming pared 3 bases from V and 0 bases from J, leaving 10 bases between. Germline assignment: CDR1 LNHDA and CDR2 SQIVND (reference sequence). The CDR3 is 15 residues long. In nucleotides, the CDR3 is TGTGCCAGTAGTATCAACAGGGTTAGCACAGATACGCAGTATTTT. Protein product: CASSINRVSTDTQYF.

The chain uses TRBV9 and TRBJ1-2; maybe TRBD1 (5 bases). Trimming took 2 bases from V and 6 from J, leaving 11 bases between them. Germline lookup yields CDR1 SGDLS and CDR2 YYNGEE. The CDR3 consists of 13 residues. In DNA form, the CDR3 reads TGTGCCAGCAGCGTGGGTGGGACGGATGGCTACACCTTC. Amino acid sequence: CASSVGGTDGYTF.

This rearrangement joins TRBV7-9 to TRBJ1-1; no definite D call. Germline V gene lookup returns CDR1 SEHNR and CDR2 FQNEAQ (reference sequence). Trimming stripped 5 bases from V and 5 bases from J, with 18 bases between. This CDR3 is 15 amino acids long. As DNA, the CDR3 is TGTGCCAGCAGCCCTTCGATGGTGTGGGGAACTGAAGCTTTCTTT. Translating gives CASSPSMVWGTEAFF.

A few counts support this clone. This chain uses TRBV28 with TRBJ2-2, with TRBD1 identical over 9 bases. The V gene's germline CDR1 is MDHEN and CDR2 SYDVKM. Trimming took 5 bases from V and 4 from J; bases not matched to a gene: 5. This CDR3 has 15 amino acids. The CDR3 here is CASSGDRVRTGELFF. CDR3 sequence (DNA): TGTGCCAGCAGTGGGGACAGGGTACGCACCGGGGAGCTGTTTTTT.

This chain links TRBV30 with TRBJ1-6; D not resolved. Trimming removed 4 bases at V and 4 bases at J, with 5 bases between. CDR1 is GTSNPN, CDR2 SVGIG, per germline (reference sequence). There are 12 residues in the CDR3. In nucleotides, the CDR3 is TGTGCCTGGACTGAGTATAATTCACCCCTCCACTTT. Translated: CAWTEYNSPLHF.

The chain links TRBV5-1 to TRBJ2-1; TRBD1 or TRBD2 may be the D gene (5 bases each). Trimming stripped 4 bases from V and 7 bases from J, with 21 bases between. This CDR3 comprises 16 residues. The germline V gene encodes CDR1 SGHRS and CDR2 YFSETQ. DNA for the CDR3: TGCGCCAGCAGCCTTCCGAGGGCGGTTAGACAGAATGAGCAGTTCTTC. Its translation: CASSLPRAVRQNEQFF. Filled out from reference TRBV5-1 and TRBJ2-1, the complete variable domain reads KAGVTQTPRYLIKTRGQQVTLSCSPISGHRSVSWYQQTPGQGLQFLFEYFSETQRNKGNFPGRFSGRQFSNSRSEMNVSTLELGDSALYLCASSLPRAVRQNEQFFGPGTRLTVL.

This chain links TRBV6-5 with TRBJ1-5; D remains ambiguous. CDR1 MNHEY and CDR2 SVGAGI come from the germline V gene. The germline V and J ends were trimmed by 6 bases and 3 bases, with 12 bases remaining between them. This CDR3 contains 14 residues. CDR3 in DNA: TGTGCCAGCAGCTCAGACGGCAACAATCAGCCCCAGCATTTT. It specifies CASSSDGNNQPQHF.

The V call is TRBV2, the J call TRBJ1-5, with 7 bases matching TRBD1. Trimming cost V 4 bases and J 0 bases; bases outside gene matches: 3. The CDR3 is 15 residues long. Germline loops: CDR1 SNHLY, CDR2 FYNNEI. The CDR3 region is CASSAGTDSNQPQHF. The DNA of the CDR3 is TGTGCCAGCAGTGCCGGGACAGATAGCAATCAGCCCCAGCATTTT.

The CDR3 coding sequence is TGTGCCAGCAGCTTAAGCAGGGAAGAGACCCAGTACTTC. It is translated as CASSLSREETQYF. V usage is TRBV7-3 and J usage is TRBJ2-5; the D gene is possibly TRBD1 (5 bases). Germline V lookup: CDR1 SGHTA, CDR2 FQGTGA. The V end was cut by 1 base, the J end by 3 bases, with 6 bases between. The CDR3 loop spans 13 amino acids.

The V and J genes are TRBV30 and TRBJ2-7; 7 nucleotides match TRBD2. With V trimmed by 0 bases and J by 5 bases, 4 bases remained unmatched. From germline, CDR1 is GTSNPN and CDR2 SVGIG (reference sequence). The CDR3 extends over 13 amino acids. The CDR3: CAWSVKAGDEQYF. In DNA, the CDR3 is TGTGCCTGGAGTGTAAAGGCGGGAGACGAGCAGTACTTC. Filled out from reference TRBV30 and TRBJ2-7, the complete variable domain reads SQTIHQWPATLVQPVGSPLSLECTVEGTSNPNLYWYRQAAGRGLQLLFYSVGIGQISSEVPQNLSASRPQDRQFILSSKKLLLSDSGFYLCAWSVKAGDEQYFGPGTRLTVT.

In its sample, this clone was seen once. The chain combines TRBV5-1 with TRBJ1-4, with D possibly TRBD1 on 5 matching bases. Germline V CDR1 and CDR2: SGHRS, YFSETQ. The length of the CDR3 is 14 residues. Trimming took off 4 bases at V and 5 bases at J, with 12 bases between the two ends. The CDR3 protein is CASSQQAANEKLFF. In DNA, the CDR3 is TGCGCCAGCAGCCAACAGGCCGCGAATGAAAAACTGTTTTTT.

V usage is TRBV7-9 and J usage is TRBJ1-4; 8 bases agree with TRBD1. CDR3 length: 19 residues. The ends lost 1 base at V and 8 bases at J; junction bases unmatched: 18. Germline CDR1 SEHNR, CDR2 FQNEAQ (reference sequence). CDR3 DNA sequence: TGTGCCAGCAGCTTAGATGGGACAGGTTTCCTCACCTCTGGGGAAAAACTGTTTTTT. It codes for CASSLDGTGFLTSGEKLFF.

This sequence joins TRBV18 and TRBJ1-2, with a tentative D call TRBD1 (5 bases). The germline V and J ends were trimmed by 4 bases and 0 bases, with 24 bases remaining between them. There are 19 residues in the CDR3. From germline, CDR1 is KGHSH and CDR2 LQKENI. The CDR3 sequence: CASSLQLIQVGATNYGYTF. The CDR3 DNA follows: TGTGCCAGCTCACTACAACTTATACAGGTTGGAGCAACTAACTATGGCTACACCTTC.

This chain connects TRBV19 to TRBJ2-7; 7 nucleotides line up with TRBD2. In germline, CDR1 is LNHDA, CDR2 SQIVND (reference sequence). The CDR3 runs 17 residues. V was pared by 5 bases and J by 2 bases, with 15 bases of the junction left unmatched. The CDR3 bases are TGTGCCAGTAGTCGGGGAGCAACTAGCGACCATACCTACGAGCAGTACTTC. Translated: CASSRGATSDHTYEQYF. Using reference TRBV19 and TRBJ2-7 for the parts outside the CDR3, the full variable domain is DGGITQSPKYLFRKEGQNVTLSCEQNLNHDAMYWYRQDPGQGLRLIYYSQIVNDFQKGDIAEGYSVSREKKESFPLTVTSAQKNPTAFYLCASSRGATSDHTYEQYFGPGTRLTVT.

V is TRBV18 and J is TRBJ1-1, with a tentative D call TRBD1 (6 bases). V was shortened by 6 bases and J by 3 bases, with 14 bases between the two germline ends. Germline V gene sequence: CDR1 KGHSH, CDR2 LQKENI. This CDR3 region has 14 residues. The CDR3 bases are TGTGCCAGCTCGACACAGGGCATGGACACTGAAGCTTTCTTT. Translating gives CASSTQGMDTEAFF.